These 25 T cell receptor beta chains originate from one sample sequenced in a study of T cells in localized non-small cell lung cancer. Using immunoSEQ multiplex PCR, the repertoire was profiled, and TCRdb retains in-frame clones only, with some absent. The repertoire holds over 25,000 clones, with roughly 87% as singletons. Sequences were derived from peripheral blood, sampled before any cancer treatment. The receptors come from a woman aged 35-75 years with stage I lung adenocarcinoma.

The CDR3 DNA follows: TGTGCCAGCAGCCCTGATAAGGACAGGGGGCCTCTAAGCTATGGCTACACCTTC. It translates to CASSPDKDRGPLSYGYTF. The chain carries TRBV7-9 and TRBJ1-2; the match to TRBD1 covers 11 bases. This CDR3 has 18 residues. The germline V gene encodes CDR1 SEHNR and CDR2 FQNEAQ (reference sequence). The V segment lost 5 bases and the J segment 4 bases; nucleotides outside the gene matches: 15. Combining the CDR3 with reference TRBV7-9 and TRBJ1-2 gives the whole variable domain DTGVSQNPRHKITKRGQNVTFRCDPISEHNRLYWYRQTLGQGPEFLTYFQNEAQLEKSRLLSDRFSAERPKGSFSTLEIQRTEQGDSAMYLCASSPDKDRGPLSYGYTFGSGTRLTVV.

In regard to this clone: The identical CDR3 is also encoded by other nucleotide sequences in the sample. J is TRBJ2-2 and V is TRBV7-2; the D gene could be TRBD1 or TRBD2 (6 bases each). CDR1 and CDR2 from the germline V gene are SGHTA and FQGNSA. The CDR3 consists of 16 residues. The V end lost 6 bases, the J end lost 0 bases, and 14 bases lay between the germline ends. The CDR3 DNA follows: TGTGCCAGCAGTCTAGCGAGGACAGCGAACACCGGGGAGCTGTTTTTT. Protein product: CASSLARTANTGELFF.

The rearrangement uses TRBV5-1 and TRBJ1-1; D gene uncertain. V lost 0 bases and J 3 bases, leaving 6 bases between the germline ends. CDR3 length equals 13 residues. Per germline, CDR1 SGHRS and CDR2 YFSETQ. This chain's CDR3 is CASSLVGDTEAFF. CDR3 bases: TGCGCCAGCAGCTTGGTCGGGGACACTGAAGCTTTCTTT.

V and J are TRBV18 and TRBJ1-4, with a tentative D call TRBD1 (5 bases). Germline loops: CDR1 KGHSH, CDR2 LQKENI. There are 13 residues in the CDR3. Deletions cut 3 bases from V and 3 bases from J, with 5 bases between. This CDR3 reads CASSPTANEKLFF. Here the CDR3 DNA reads TGTGCCAGCTCACCGACAGCTAATGAAAAACTGTTTTTT.

The J gene is TRBJ2-3, the V gene TRBV19; 10 nucleotides agree with TRBD2. Germline V gene sequence: CDR1 LNHDA, CDR2 SQIVND (reference sequence). Trimming took 1 base from V and 3 from J; bases not matched to a gene: 4. The CDR3 runs to 16 residues. The chain's CDR3 is CASSIVGAGGTDTQYF. The CDR3 coding sequence is TGTGCCAGTAGTATAGTTGGAGCGGGAGGGACAGATACGCAGTATTTT. The full variable domain, its missing parts supplied by reference TRBV19 and TRBJ2-3, is DGGITQSPKYLFRKEGQNVTLSCEQNLNHDAMYWYRQDPGQGLRLIYYSQIVNDFQKGDIAEGYSVSREKKESFPLTVTSAQKNPTAFYLCASSIVGAGGTDTQYFGPGTRLTVL.

The V and J genes are TRBV4-1 and TRBJ2-1; 7 bases align to TRBD1. This CDR3 contains 15 residues. Looked up from germline, CDR1 is MGHRA and CDR2 is YSYEKL. The V gene end was trimmed by 4 bases and the J gene end by 1 base; junction bases not matched to a gene: 4. The chain's CDR3 is CASSPGQVSYNEQFF. The CDR3 bases are TGCGCCAGCAGCCCCGGACAGGTTTCCTACAATGAGCAGTTCTTC.

The J gene is TRBJ2-3, the V gene TRBV27; TRBD2 aligns across 15 bases. The CDR3 runs to 15 residues. Germline-derived CDR1 and CDR2 are MNHEY and SMNVEV (reference sequence). Unmatched junction bases numbered 2, after V lost 2 bases and J lost 8 bases. Written as DNA, the CDR3 is TGTGCCAGCAGTTTAGAGGGACTAGCGGGGGGTACGCAGTATTTT. This translates into CASSLEGLAGGTQYF.

The rearrangement links TRBV6-5 to TRBJ2-7, with D unresolved. The CDR3 extends over 15 amino acids. Germline CDR1 MNHEY, CDR2 SVGAGI. V was trimmed by 6 bases and J by 2 bases, leaving 17 bases between them. In DNA form, the CDR3 reads TGTGCCAGCAGAAGATCCCGGGCCCGAACCTACGAGCAGTACTTC. It is translated as CASRRSRARTYEQYF.

Judged by abundance, this clone is medium-sized. This specimen includes other DNA sequences encoding the same CDR3. The chain employs TRBV9 and TRBJ2-1; D is ambiguous. V was shortened by 1 base and J by 8 bases, with 7 bases between the two germline ends. Germline lookup yields CDR1 SGDLS and CDR2 YYNGEE. The length of the CDR3 is 12 residues. CDR3: CASSVLGDEQFF. Written as DNA, the CDR3 is TGTGCCAGCAGCGTACTGGGTGATGAGCAGTTCTTC.

This sequence joins TRBV18 and TRBJ2-1; the D gene is possibly TRBD2 (6 bases). Per germline, CDR1 KGHSH and CDR2 LQKENI. The length of the CDR3 is 14 residues. Trimming cost V 1 base and J 9 bases, with 13 bases left between them. The CDR3 spells CASSPRSGRREQFF. The CDR3 DNA follows: TGTGCCAGCTCACCACGATCAGGGAGGCGTGAGCAGTTCTTC. The variable domain in full, with the rest retrieved from reference TRBV18 and TRBJ2-1, is NAGVMQNPRHLVRRRGQEARLRCSPMKGHSHVYWYRQLPEEGLKFMVYLQKENIIDESGMPKERFSAEFPKEGPSILRIQQVVRGDSAAYFCASSPRSGRREQFFGPGTRLTVL.

The chain has TRBV11-2 and TRBJ1-3, with 8 bases aligning to TRBD1. The CDR3 contains 15 residues. CDR1 and CDR2 (germline): SGHAT, FQNNGV. V was clipped by 5 bases and J by 1 base; unmatched bases: 4. As DNA, the CDR3 is TGTGCCAGCAGCGACCGGACAGGGTCTGGAAACACCATATATTTT. Its protein product is CASSDRTGSGNTIYF.

This clone was detected a few times. The chain combines TRBV2 with TRBJ1-2; TRBD1 is a possible D gene (5 bases). The V end lost 5 bases, the J end lost 6 bases, and 13 bases lay between the germline ends. This CDR3 has 13 amino acids. Germline V gene sequence: CDR1 SNHLY, CDR2 FYNNEI. The CDR3 here is CASSKRGGDGYTF. The DNA for the CDR3 is TGTGCCAGCAGTAAGAGGGGTGGGGATGGCTACACCTTC.

The chain carries TRBV2 and TRBJ1-3; D is perhaps TRBD1 (6 bases). In germline, CDR1 is SNHLY, CDR2 FYNNEI. The CDR3 is 16 residues long. V lost 3 bases and J lost 0, with 12 bases in between. The DNA of the CDR3 is TGTGCCAGCAGTGACCTAACAGGGAACTCTGGAAACACCATATATTTT. Translating it yields CASSDLTGNSGNTIYF.

This clone was counted only a few times. The chain combines TRBV19 with TRBJ1-4, with 7 bases fitting TRBD1. This CDR3 is 15 amino acids long. V shed 4 bases, J shed 7 bases, and the junction held 9 bases outside the gene matches. Germline CDR1 is LNHDA and CDR2 is SQIVND (reference sequence). The CDR3 here is CASSTQGGLLEKLFF. The CDR3 DNA reads as TGTGCCAGTAGTACGCAAGGGGGCCTTCTTGAAAAACTGTTTTTT.

The CDR3 DNA sequence: TGTGCCAGTAGTATTGGACCTACTAGCGGGAGAGCTAATGAGCAGTTCTTC. Its translation: CASSIGPTSGRANEQFF. V gene TRBV19 combines with J gene TRBJ2-1; 11 nucleotides align to TRBD2. Germline CDR1 is LNHDA and CDR2 is SQIVND (reference sequence). CDR3 size: 17 residues. Germline trimming cut 3 bases from V and 7 bases from J; bases unmatched to any gene: 11.

V is TRBV7-8 and J is TRBJ1-4; 7 nucleotides line up with TRBD1. V lost 5 bases to trimming and J lost 4 bases; unmatched junction nucleotides: 7. This CDR3 region has 15 residues. Germline lookup yields CDR1 SGHVS and CDR2 FQNEAQ. The CDR3 spells CASSPRTGLNEKLFF. CDR3 nucleotides: TGTGCCAGCAGCCCGCGGACAGGTCTTAATGAAAAACTGTTTTTT.

The CDR3 sequence: CSVGQGADEQYF. The CDR3 nucleotides read TGCAGCGTCGGACAGGGGGCTGACGAGCAGTACTTC. This chain joins TRBV29-1 and TRBJ2-7; 11 bases agree with TRBD1. V trimming: 6 bases; J trimming: 5 bases; junction bases outside the gene matches: 3. The CDR3 is made up of 12 amino acids. Germline CDR1 SQVTM, CDR2 ANQGSEA.

V and J are TRBV9 and TRBJ2-2; 13 positions match TRBD2. This CDR3 region has 15 residues. Germline lookup yields CDR1 SGDLS and CDR2 YYNGEE. Trimming at V came to 3 bases and at J to 4 bases, leaving 0 bases not matched to a gene. The CDR3 is CASSGTSGSTGELFF. CDR3 sequence (DNA): TGTGCCAGCAGCGGGACTAGCGGGAGCACCGGGGAGCTGTTTTTT. Based on the CDR3 plus reference TRBV9 and TRBJ2-2, the full variable domain is DSGVTQTPKHLITATGQRVTLRCSPRSGDLSVYWYQQSLDQGLQFLIQYYNGEERAKGNILERFSAQQFPDLHSELNLSSLELGDSALYFCASSGTSGSTGELFFGEGSRLTVL.

The chain uses TRBV29-1 and TRBJ1-2; D unresolved. Trimming removed 3 bases from V and 5 bases from J, with 19 bases in between. Germline V gene data show CDR1 as SQVTM and CDR2 as ANQGSEA. The CDR3 runs 15 residues. In DNA, the CDR3 is TGCAGCGTTGAGTCACTGGGGAGGGAATGGTATGGCTACACCTTC. Protein sequence: CSVESLGREWYGYTF.

This clone has only one observation. V is TRBV7-9 and J is TRBJ2-7; perhaps TRBD2 as D (5 bases). CDR1 is SEHNR, CDR2 FQNEAQ, per germline (reference sequence). V was clipped by 5 bases and J by 6 bases, with 14 bases between them. This CDR3 is built from 13 residues. In DNA form, the CDR3 reads TGTGCCAGCAGCACGGACGGAGGATCCGAGCAGTACTTC. Translated: CASSTDGGSEQYF.

This clone was seen only once. V gene TRBV28 combines with J gene TRBJ2-7, with 7 positions matching TRBD1. There are 12 residues in the CDR3. The germline CDR1 and CDR2 sequences are MDHEN and SYDVKM. J gave up 4 bases and V 7 bases, and 4 bases lay outside the gene matches. The CDR3 bases are TGTGCCAGCATAGGACAGGTTTACGAGCAGTACTTC. Protein: CASIGQVYEQYF.

The chain employs TRBV11-2 and TRBJ2-1, with 8 bases identical to TRBD1. With 5 bases clipped from V and 8 bases from J, the junction kept 5 bases outside the gene matches. Germline CDR1 SGHAT, CDR2 FQNNGV. The CDR3 spans 13 residues. CDR3 nucleotides: TGTGCCAGCAGCGCAGACAGGGGCGATGAGCAGTTCTTC. This gives the protein CASSADRGDEQFF.

The gene calls are TRBV7-8 and TRBJ1-5; D is perhaps TRBD1 (5 bases). The CDR3 consists of 15 residues. With 1 base removed from V and 6 bases from J, the gap between germline ends came to 13 bases. Germline V lookup: CDR1 SGHVS, CDR2 FQNEAQ. The CDR3 is CASSLEVLGAQPQHF. The CDR3, as DNA: TGTGCCAGCAGCTTAGAGGTCTTAGGGGCTCAGCCCCAGCATTTT. Based on the CDR3 plus reference TRBV7-8 and TRBJ1-5, the full variable domain is GAGVSQSPRYKVAKRGQDVALRCDPISGHVSLFWYQQALGQGPEFLTYFQNEAQLDKSGLPSDRFFAERPEGSVSTLKIQRTQQEDSAVYLCASSLEVLGAQPQHFGDGTRLSIL.

The chain couples TRBV19 to TRBJ1-2; D is possibly TRBD1 (6 bases). CDR1 is LNHDA and CDR2 is SQIVND in the germline V gene (reference sequence). This CDR3 region has 16 residues. V lost 9 bases and J lost 0, with 20 bases in between. The CDR3 region is CASMRGMGVTNYGYTF. The DNA of the CDR3 is TGTGCCAGCATGAGGGGGATGGGGGTTACTAACTATGGCTACACCTTC.

The CDR3 is CASRLTGRNSPLHF. The DNA of the CDR3 is TGTGCCAGCAGGTTGACAGGGCGTAATTCACCCCTCCACTTT. This chain uses TRBV6-6 with TRBJ1-6, with 7 bases fitting TRBD1. The CDR3 runs to 14 residues. V lost 6 bases, J lost 6 bases, and 5 bases stayed unmatched. CDR1 and CDR2 from the germline V gene are MNHNY and SVGAGI (reference sequence).